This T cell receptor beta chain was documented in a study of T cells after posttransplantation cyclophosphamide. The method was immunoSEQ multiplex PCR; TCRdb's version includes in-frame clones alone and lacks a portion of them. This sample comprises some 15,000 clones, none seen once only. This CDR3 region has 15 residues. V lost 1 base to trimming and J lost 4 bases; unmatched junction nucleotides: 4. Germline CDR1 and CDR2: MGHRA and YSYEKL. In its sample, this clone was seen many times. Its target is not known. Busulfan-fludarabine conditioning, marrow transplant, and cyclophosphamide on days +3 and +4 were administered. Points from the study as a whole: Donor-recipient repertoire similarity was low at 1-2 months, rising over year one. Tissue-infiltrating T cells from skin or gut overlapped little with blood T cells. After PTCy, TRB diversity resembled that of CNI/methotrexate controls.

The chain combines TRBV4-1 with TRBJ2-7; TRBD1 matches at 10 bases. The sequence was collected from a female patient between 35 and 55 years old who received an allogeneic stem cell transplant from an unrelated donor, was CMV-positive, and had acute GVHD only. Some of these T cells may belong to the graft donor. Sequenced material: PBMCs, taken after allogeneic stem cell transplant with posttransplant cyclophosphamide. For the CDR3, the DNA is TGCGCCAGCAGCCAAGCAGACAGGGGGCCGTACGAGCAGTACTTC. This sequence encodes CASSQADRGPYEQYF.